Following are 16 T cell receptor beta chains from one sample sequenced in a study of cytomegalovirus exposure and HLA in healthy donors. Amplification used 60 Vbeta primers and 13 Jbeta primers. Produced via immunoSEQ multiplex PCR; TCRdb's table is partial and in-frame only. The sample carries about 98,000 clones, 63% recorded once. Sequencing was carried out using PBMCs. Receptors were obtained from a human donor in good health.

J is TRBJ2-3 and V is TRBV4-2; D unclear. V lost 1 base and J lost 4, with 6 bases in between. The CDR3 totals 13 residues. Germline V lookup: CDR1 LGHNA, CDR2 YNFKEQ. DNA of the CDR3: TGTGCCAGCAGCCAAGGAGATTCAGATACGCAGTATTTT. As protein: CASSQGDSDTQYF.

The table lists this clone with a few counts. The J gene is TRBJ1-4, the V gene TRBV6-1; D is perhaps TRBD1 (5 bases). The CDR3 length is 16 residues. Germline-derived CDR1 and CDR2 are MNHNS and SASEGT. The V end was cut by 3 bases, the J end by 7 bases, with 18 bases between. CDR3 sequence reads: CASSEVVRGAGEKLFF. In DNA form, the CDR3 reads TGTGCCAGCAGTGAGGTGGTTCGTGGGGCCGGTGAAAAACTGTTTTTT.

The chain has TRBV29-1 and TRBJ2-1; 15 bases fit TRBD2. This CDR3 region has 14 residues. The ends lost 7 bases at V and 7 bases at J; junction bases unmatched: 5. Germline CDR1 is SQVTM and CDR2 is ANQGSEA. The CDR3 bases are TGCAGCGCCGGACTAGCGGGAGGGCCGAATGAGCAGTTCTTC. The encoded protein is CSAGLAGGPNEQFF.

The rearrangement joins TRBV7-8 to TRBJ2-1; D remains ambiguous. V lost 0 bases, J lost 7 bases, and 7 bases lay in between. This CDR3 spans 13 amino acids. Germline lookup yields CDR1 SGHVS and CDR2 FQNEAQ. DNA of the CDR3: TGTGCCAGCAGCTTAGCCCCCCGGAATGAGCAGTTCTTC. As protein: CASSLAPRNEQFF.

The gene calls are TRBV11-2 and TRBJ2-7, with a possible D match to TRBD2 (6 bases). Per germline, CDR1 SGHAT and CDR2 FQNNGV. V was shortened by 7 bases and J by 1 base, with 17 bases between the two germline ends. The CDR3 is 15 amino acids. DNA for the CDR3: TGTGCCAGCACCTACCTGGAGGGGCCTTCCTACGAGCAGTACTTC. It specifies CASTYLEGPSYEQYF. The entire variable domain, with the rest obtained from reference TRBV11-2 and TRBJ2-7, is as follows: EAGVAQSPRYKIIEKRQSVAFWCNPISGHATLYWYQQILGQGPKLLIQFQNNGVVDDSQLPKDRFSAERLKGVDSTLKIQPAKLEDSAVYLCASTYLEGPSYEQYFGPGTRLTVT.

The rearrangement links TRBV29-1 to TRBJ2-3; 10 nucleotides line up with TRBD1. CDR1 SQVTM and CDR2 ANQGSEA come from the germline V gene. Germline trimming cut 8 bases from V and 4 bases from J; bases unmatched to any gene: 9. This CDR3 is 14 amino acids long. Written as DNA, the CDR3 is TGCAGCTTCCGGCTGGGACAGGGGCCAGATACGCAGTATTTT. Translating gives CSFRLGQGPDTQYF.

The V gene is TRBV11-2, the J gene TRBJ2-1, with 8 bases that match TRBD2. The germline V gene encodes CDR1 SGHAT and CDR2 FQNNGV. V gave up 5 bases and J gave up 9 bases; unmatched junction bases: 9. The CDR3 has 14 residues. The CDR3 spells CASSAASGRGEQFF. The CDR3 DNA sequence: TGTGCCAGCAGCGCCGCTAGCGGGCGCGGTGAGCAGTTCTTC.

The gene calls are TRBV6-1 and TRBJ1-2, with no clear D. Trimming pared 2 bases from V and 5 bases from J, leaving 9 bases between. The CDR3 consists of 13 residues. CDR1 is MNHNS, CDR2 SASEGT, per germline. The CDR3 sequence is CASSEMAAYGYTF. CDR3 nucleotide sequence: TGTGCCAGCAGTGAAATGGCCGCATATGGCTACACCTTC.

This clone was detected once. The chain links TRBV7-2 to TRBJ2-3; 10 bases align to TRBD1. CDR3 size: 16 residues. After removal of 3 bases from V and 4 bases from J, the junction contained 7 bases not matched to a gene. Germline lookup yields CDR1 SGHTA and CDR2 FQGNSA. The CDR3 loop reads CASSLTGGAVPDTQYF. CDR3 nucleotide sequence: TGTGCCAGCAGCTTGACAGGGGGCGCGGTACCAGATACGCAGTATTTT.

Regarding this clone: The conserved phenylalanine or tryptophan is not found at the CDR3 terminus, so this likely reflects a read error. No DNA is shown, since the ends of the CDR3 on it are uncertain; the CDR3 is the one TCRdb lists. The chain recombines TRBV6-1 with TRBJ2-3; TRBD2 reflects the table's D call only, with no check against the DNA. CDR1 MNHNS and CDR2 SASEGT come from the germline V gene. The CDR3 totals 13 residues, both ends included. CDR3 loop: CASSEGESDYRGI.

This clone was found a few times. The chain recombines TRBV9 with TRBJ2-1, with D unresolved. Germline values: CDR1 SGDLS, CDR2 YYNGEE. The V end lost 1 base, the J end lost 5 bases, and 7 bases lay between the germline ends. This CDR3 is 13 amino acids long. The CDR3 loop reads CASSVYLDNEQFF. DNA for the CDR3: TGTGCCAGCAGCGTATACCTAGACAATGAGCAGTTCTTC.

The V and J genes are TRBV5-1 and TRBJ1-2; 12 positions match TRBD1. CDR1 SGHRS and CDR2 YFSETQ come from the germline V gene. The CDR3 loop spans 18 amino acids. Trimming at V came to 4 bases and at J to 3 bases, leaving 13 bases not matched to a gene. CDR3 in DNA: TGCGCCAGCAGCCCTGGTGTCCCGGGACAGGGGGCTTACTATGGCTACACCTTC. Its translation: CASSPGVPGQGAYYGYTF.

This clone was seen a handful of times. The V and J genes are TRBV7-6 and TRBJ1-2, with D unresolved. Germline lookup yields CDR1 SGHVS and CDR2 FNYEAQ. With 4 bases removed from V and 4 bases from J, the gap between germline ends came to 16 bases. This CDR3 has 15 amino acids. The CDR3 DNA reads TGTGCCAGCAGCTCCCAGCCTGGGCCAGGCTATGGCTACACCTTC. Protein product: CASSSQPGPGYGYTF. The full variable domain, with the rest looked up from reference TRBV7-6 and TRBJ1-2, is GAGVSQSPRYKVTKRGQDVALRCDPISGHVSLYWYRQALGQGPEFLTYFNYEAQQDKSGLPNDRFSAERPEGSISTLTIQRTEQRDSAMYRCASSSQPGPGYGYTFGSGTRLTVV.

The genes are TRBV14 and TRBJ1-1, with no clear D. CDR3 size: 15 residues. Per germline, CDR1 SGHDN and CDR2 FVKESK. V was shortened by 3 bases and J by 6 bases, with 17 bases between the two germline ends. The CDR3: CASSHRRVKAPEAFF. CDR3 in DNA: TGTGCCAGCAGCCATCGACGGGTCAAGGCCCCTGAAGCTTTCTTT.

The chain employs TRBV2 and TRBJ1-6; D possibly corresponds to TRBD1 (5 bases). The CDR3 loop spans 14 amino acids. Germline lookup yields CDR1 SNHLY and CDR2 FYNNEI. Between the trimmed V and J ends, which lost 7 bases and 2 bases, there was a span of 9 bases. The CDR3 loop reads CASIPRAYNSPLHF. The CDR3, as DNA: TGTGCCAGCATTCCCAGGGCCTATAATTCACCCCTCCACTTT.

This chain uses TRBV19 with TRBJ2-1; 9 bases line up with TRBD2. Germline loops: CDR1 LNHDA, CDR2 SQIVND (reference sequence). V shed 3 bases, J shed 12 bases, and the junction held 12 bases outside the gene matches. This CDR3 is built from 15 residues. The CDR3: CASSISAGGTNWQFF. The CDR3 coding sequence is TGTGCCAGTAGTATTAGCGCGGGAGGGACGAATTGGCAGTTCTTC.